Following are 8 T cell receptor beta chains from one sample sequenced in a study of cytomegalovirus exposure and HLA in healthy donors. The PCR employed 60 Vbeta primers together with 13 Jbeta primers. TCRdb's table, derived via immunoSEQ multiplex PCR, lists solely in-frame clones and lacks some. The sample gives about 190,000 clones, less than 85% of which show up once; more than 4.5% is in the top ten. Sequencing used PBMCs. The receptors stem from a man aged 30 to 45 in good health and CMV-seropositive.

J is TRBJ2-2 and V is TRBV4-2; D is unresolved. V was pared by 6 bases and J by 5 bases, with 16 bases between. CDR3 size: 15 residues. Germline V gene sequence: CDR1 LGHNA, CDR2 YNFKEQ. The CDR3 region is CASRVGEVQTGELFF. In nucleotides, the CDR3 is TGTGCCAGCAGGGTGGGTGAGGTCCAAACCGGGGAGCTGTTTTTT.

The chain links TRBV7-6 to TRBJ2-7, with a weak D call TRBD1 (6 bases). The V and J ends lost 5 bases and 1 base respectively, with 18 bases between them. Germline V lookup: CDR1 SGHVS, CDR2 FNYEAQ. The CDR3 has 16 amino acids. The CDR3: CASSPGTLRGSYEQYF. The CDR3 DNA is TGTGCCAGCAGCCCGGGGACACTAAGGGGTTCCTACGAGCAGTACTTC.

This clone was seen only a few times. J is TRBJ2-3 and V is TRBV4-3; TRBD1 matches at 8 bases. The CDR3 has 18 amino acids. With 0 bases clipped from V and 3 bases from J, the junction kept 11 bases outside the gene matches. Germline V gene lookup returns CDR1 LGHNA and CDR2 YSLEER. This chain's CDR3 is CASSQERDRWGETDTQYF. As DNA, the CDR3 is TGCGCCAGCAGCCAAGAGAGGGACAGGTGGGGGGAGACAGATACGCAGTATTTT.

This clone showed up just once. The CDR3 is CASGLQGGYGYTF. As DNA, the CDR3 is TGTGCCAGCGGTCTGCAGGGCGGCTATGGCTACACCTTC. The chain joins TRBV28 to TRBJ1-2; possible D gene TRBD1, 5 bases. CDR1 MDHEN and CDR2 SYDVKM come from the germline V gene. The CDR3 sequence is 13 residues long. The V end was cut by 8 bases, the J end by 4 bases, with 14 bases between.

A note on this clone: Other nucleotide sequences in the sample specify the same CDR3. The chain has TRBV6-5 and TRBJ2-7; D possibly corresponds to TRBD1 (5 bases). The CDR3 consists of 13 residues. Germline CDR1 reads MNHEY; CDR2 reads SVGAGI. V was clipped by 2 bases and J by 4 bases, with 9 bases between them. CDR3 coding DNA: TGTGCCAGCAGTTACGGGGCAGATTACGAGCAGTACTTC. Amino acids: CASSYGADYEQYF.

J is TRBJ1-1 and V is TRBV7-2; no firm D call. V lost 3 bases, J lost 0 bases, and 2 bases lay in between. The CDR3 has 12 amino acids. CDR1 is SGHTA and CDR2 is FQGNSA in the germline V gene. CDR3 sequence (DNA): TGTGCCAGCAGCTTCATGAACACTGAAGCTTTCTTT. Encoded protein: CASSFMNTEAFF. The full variable domain, in which reference TRBV7-2 and TRBJ1-1 provide the parts outside the CDR3, is GAGVSQSPSNKVTEKGKDVELRCDPISGHTALYWYRQSLGQGLEFLIYFQGNSAPDKSGLPSDRFSAERTGGSVSTLTIQRTQQEDSAVYLCASSFMNTEAFFGQGTRLTVV.

The V gene is TRBV15, the J gene TRBJ1-5; 9 positions agree with TRBD1. There are 15 residues in the CDR3. Germline CDR1 and CDR2: LNHNV and YYDKDF (reference sequence). With 3 bases clipped from V and 5 bases from J, the junction kept 5 bases outside the gene matches. The CDR3 coding sequence is TGTGCCACCAGCAGTAAGACAGGGGGGGATCAGCCCCAGCATTTT. Translation: CATSSKTGGDQPQHF.

V and J are TRBV7-9 and TRBJ1-5; D remains ambiguous. Trimming took off 3 bases at V and 5 bases at J, with 8 bases between the two ends. The germline V gene has CDR1 SEHNR and CDR2 FQNEAQ (reference sequence). CDR3 size: 13 residues. The CDR3 DNA sequence: TGTGCCAGCAGCTTTACTACGGATCAGCCCCAGCATTTT. Translating gives CASSFTTDQPQHF.